This T cell receptor beta chain is drawn from a study of T cells in localized non-small cell lung cancer. CDR3 length equals 13 residues. V lost 4 bases and J 3 bases, leaving 11 bases between the germline ends. Germline values: CDR1 SGDLS, CDR2 YYNGEE. Findings and limits, study-wide: Uninvolved nearby lung showed the greatest T cell clonality, exceeding that found in tumor. Researchers found a median approximately 50 of the top 100 tumor clones in adjacent lung. One tumor region alone was sequenced, and heterogeneity therefore remains possible.

TCRdb keeps only in-frame clones here, not all; method: immunoSEQ multiplex PCR. The repertoire consists of 1,500 or so clones, with under 30% occurring once and the leading ten covering more than 20%. In this sample, this clone is medium-sized. Its specificity is unknown. This TCR was recovered from a man between 35 and 75 years old with stage II squamous cell lung carcinoma. The V call is TRBV9, the J call TRBJ2-7; a possible D gene is TRBD2 (5 bases). The source was lung tumor tissue, collected before any cancer treatment. CDR3 region: CASSYMRDYEQYF. CDR3 in DNA: TGTGCCAGCAGCTACATGAGGGACTACGAGCAGTACTTC.